This TCR beta chain came from a study of cytomegalovirus exposure and HLA in healthy donors. Across the whole study: Membership in the Caucasian-associated ancestry cluster was found for approximately 85% of fewer than 450 genotyped donors. Study results and limitations: Across donors, presence/absence analyses took sequencing depth to be roughly uniform. In an earlier analysis, about 87% or about 30%: the productive usage of most TCR beta V segments.

J was trimmed by 0 bases and V by 1 base; bases with no gene match: 2. The CDR3 is made up of 16 amino acids. Looked up from germline, CDR1 is KGHSH and CDR2 is LQKENI. The study ran its PCR with 60 Vbeta and 13 Jbeta primers. Sequenced by immunoSEQ multiplex PCR; TCRdb stores in-frame clones only, minus some. The sample shows tens of thousands of clones, about 66% of them seen only once. This clone showed up just a few times. Antigen: not known. These donors, healthy bone marrow donors, were studied. The chain links TRBV18 to TRBJ2-1, with 8 bases matching TRBD2. Input material: PBMCs. The sequence came from a woman between 50 and 59 years old in good health and CMV-seropositive. As DNA, the CDR3 is TGTGCCAGCTCACCACTAGCGGGGTTCTCCTACAATGAGCAGTTCTTC. This codes for CASSPLAGFSYNEQFF.